This record covers a single TCR beta chain. Its antigen is still unknown. The data were produced by immunoSEQ multiplex PCR, yet TCRdb's version contains in-frame clones alone and is incomplete. The sample has tens of thousands of clones, around 87% seen once. This entry belongs to a study of OX40 agonist ivuxolimab in advanced cancers. Overall study context: One hepatocellular carcinoma and a couple of cutaneous melanoma patients partially responded.

V was clipped by 11 bases and J by 3 bases, with 10 bases between them. Germline loops: CDR1 MNHNY, CDR2 SVGAGI (reference sequence). CDR3 length: 12 amino acids. Whole-study findings and limits: At 0.1 to 3.0 mg/kg and by week 6, CD4+ and CD8+ T cells in the blood had expanded clonally. Researchers report that CD8+ T cells had, on average, more expanded clones than CD4+.

V usage is TRBV6-6 and J usage is TRBJ1-4; maybe TRBD1 (6 bases). This sequence was found in an adult with an advanced solid tumor such as melanoma, head and neck, liver or kidney cancer. The material was CD4+ or CD8+ T cells sorted from blood, obtained in a trial of the OX40 agonist ivuxolimab. This chain's CDR3 is CASGHPNEKLFF. CDR3 bases: TGTGCCTCGGGACACCCTAATGAAAAACTGTTTTTT.